This TCR beta chain appears in the sequencing data of a study of control samples from healthy donors and cancer patients. From germline, CDR1 is WSHSY and CDR2 SAAADI. Between the trimmed V and J ends, which lost 2 bases and 6 bases, there was a span of 13 bases. The CDR3 totals 14 residues. Repertoires were generated with immunoSEQ multiplex PCR, while TCRdb's copy carries only in-frame clones and drops some. Of 90,000 or so clones listed, about 88% are singletons. Sequenced input: blood. The clonotype was recovered from a woman in her sixties or seventies in good health. This rearrangement joins TRBV10-2 to TRBJ1-2; D remains unclear. In nucleotides, the CDR3 is TGCGCCAGCAGTGAGGCTCCCCGGATGGATGGCTACACCTTC. It translates to CASSEAPRMDGYTF.